This T cell receptor (beta chain) appears in the sequencing data of a study of CD8 T cells in ankylosing spondylitis. Whole-study results and caveats: Ankylosing spondylitis blood seemed to carry a telltale TCR beta motif made of under ten highly homologous variants.

A single record per CDR3 protein comes from TCRdb applying MiXCR to the 5' RACE reads. The sample holds about 480,000 distinct CDR3 sequences, approximately 17% seen once. This clonotype was seen ten or more times. Its cognate antigen is unknown. The CDR3 length is 11 residues. V was pared by 1 base and J by 7 bases, with 4 bases between. The V call is TRBV12-3 or TRBV12-4, the J call TRBJ1-1; D call uncertain. The specimen was blood, either unsorted or a sorted T cell fraction (not recorded which). The sequence was collected from a male donor with ankylosing spondylitis. Here the CDR3 DNA reads TGTGCCAGCAGTTTAGGATTTGAAGCTTTCTTT. This encodes CASSLGFEAFF.